Following are 3 T cell receptor beta chains from one sample sequenced in a study of early T cells in non-severe SARS-CoV-2 infection. TCRdb re-analysed the 5' RACE reads in MiXCR, keeping a single row per CDR3 protein. The sample has about 83,000 distinct CDR3 sequences, approximately 14% seen once. Sequencing was done on a sample of whole blood. These receptors originate from an adult who was a healthcare worker with PCR-confirmed SARS-CoV-2 infection or an uninfected control (not recorded which).

The CDR3 spells CASSSPEHYEETQYF. In DNA, the CDR3 is TGTGCCAGCAGCTCTCCCGAACACTACGAAGAGACCCAGTACTTC. This chain connects TRBV11-2 to TRBJ2-5, with D uncertain. The CDR3 spans 15 residues. Trimming took off 4 bases at V and 3 bases at J, with 15 bases between the two ends. Germline V gene data show CDR1 as SGHAT and CDR2 as FQNNGV.

The V and J genes are TRBV12-3 or TRBV12-4 and TRBJ2-7, with 11 nucleotides matching TRBD2. The CDR3 runs to 14 residues. Unmatched junction bases numbered 5, after V lost 7 bases and J lost 3 bases. CDR3: CASTLAGGGYEQYF. CDR3 nucleotide sequence: TGTGCCAGCACCCTAGCGGGGGGCGGCTACGAGCAGTACTTC.

There are many counts of this clonotype. The chain has TRBV19 and TRBJ2-5; D remains ambiguous. The CDR3 loop spans 14 amino acids. Germline V gene data show CDR1 as LNHDA and CDR2 as SQIVND (reference sequence). V was pared by 3 bases and J by 1 base, with 9 bases between. The CDR3 protein is CASSISRAQETQYF. The DNA for the CDR3 is TGTGCCAGTAGTATCAGCCGGGCCCAAGAGACCCAGTACTTC.